The next 21 T cell receptor beta chains were all read from a single sample in a study of shared clonotypes between healthy human individuals. Assay: immunoSEQ multiplex PCR; the TCRdb copy retains only in-frame clones and omits some. The sample carries under 600,000 clones, roughly 79% recorded once. Sequencing used PBMCs. The receptors come from a woman between 40 and 55 years old in good health. Some clones in this sample may be carry-over from other donors' samples.

To note about this clone: This sample also contains other DNA sequences that code for the same CDR3. This rearrangement joins TRBV28 to TRBJ1-4, with D hard to call. This CDR3 is 11 amino acids long. In germline, CDR1 is MDHEN, CDR2 SYDVKM. V lost 2 bases and J 8 bases, leaving 3 bases between the germline ends. The CDR3 region is CASSLGEKLFF. The DNA of the CDR3 is TGTGCCAGCAGTTTAGGGGAAAAACTGTTTTTT.

Written as DNA, the CDR3 is TGTGCCAGCAGCGAGAGCGGGTGGGGCACAGATACGCAGTATTTT. Protein: CASSESGWGTDTQYF. This chain links TRBV9 with TRBJ2-3, with D maybe TRBD2 (6 bases). Germline values: CDR1 SGDLS, CDR2 YYNGEE. The V end lost 3 bases, the J end lost 1 base, and 12 bases lay between the germline ends. This CDR3 region has 15 residues.

This clone came up a few times. A much larger clone lies one base from this, so it may be a read error. The V and J genes are TRBV10-3 and TRBJ1-5, with D perhaps matching TRBD1 (5 bases). The CDR3 extends over 16 amino acids. Trimming pared 0 bases from V and 11 bases from J, leaving 20 bases between. Germline lookup yields CDR1 ENHRY and CDR2 SYGVKD. CDR3 in DNA: TGTGCCATCAGTGAGTCAGGGCACCAGGGTGACGGTACCCAGCATTTT. As protein: CAISESGHQGDGTQHF.

The V gene is TRBV30, the J gene TRBJ2-7; D is possibly TRBD2 (6 bases). With 7 bases removed from V and 3 bases from J, the gap between germline ends came to 16 bases. This CDR3 has 13 amino acids. CDR1 is GTSNPN, CDR2 SVGIG, per germline (reference sequence). For the CDR3, the DNA is TGTGCCTTGGAGGGGCCAAGGGGCTACGAGCAGTACTTC. It specifies CALEGPRGYEQYF. The complete variable domain, with remaining parts taken from reference TRBV30 and TRBJ2-7, reads SQTIHQWPATLVQPVGSPLSLECTVEGTSNPNLYWYRQAAGRGLQLLFYSVGIGQISSEVPQNLSASRPQDRQFILSSKKLLLSDSGFYLCALEGPRGYEQYFGPGTRLTVT.

This chain joins TRBV2 and TRBJ2-5; TRBD1 matches 7 bases. Near its end, the DNA agrees better with TRBJ2-7, so the J call may be wrong. Germline V gene data show CDR1 as SNHLY and CDR2 as FYNNEI. CDR3 length equals 12 residues. CDR3 in amino acids: CASTKGAYEQYF. The CDR3 DNA is TGTGCCAGCACCAAGGGGGCATACGAGCAGTACTTC.

This clone was recorded only once. The CDR3 reads CASSLNGFGYTF. The CDR3 DNA reads as TGTGCCAGCAGTTTAAATGGGTTTGGCTACACCTTC. The chain carries TRBV27 and TRBJ1-2; unclear D gene. The germline gives CDR1 MNHEY, CDR2 SMNVEV (reference sequence). The CDR3 runs to 12 residues. Trimming took 2 bases from V and 7 from J, leaving 8 bases between them.

Remarks on this clone: One end of the junction does not line up with germline, which may come from a read error. In DNA, the CDR3 is TGTGCCAGCAGGGAAGACAGGGCGCGGACAGATACGCAGTATTTT. Protein product: CASREDRARTDTQYF. The rearrangement links TRBV2 to TRBJ2-3; the match to TRBD1 covers 7 bases. The germline gives CDR1 SNHLY, CDR2 FYNNEI. This CDR3 has 15 amino acids.

This chain connects TRBV7-2 to TRBJ2-1; D tentatively reads TRBD1 or TRBD2 (5 bases each). The V end was cut by 2 bases, the J end by 10 bases, with 12 bases between. The CDR3 spans 13 residues. The V gene's germline CDR1 is SGHTA and CDR2 FQGNSA. DNA of the CDR3: TGTGCCAGCAGCTTACTCCTAGGGGAGGAGCAGTTCTTC. It encodes CASSLLLGEEQFF. The full variable domain, with the rest looked up from reference TRBV7-2 and TRBJ2-1, is GAGVSQSPSNKVTEKGKDVELRCDPISGHTALYWYRQSLGQGLEFLIYFQGNSAPDKSGLPSDRFSAERTGGSVSTLTIQRTQQEDSAVYLCASSLLLGEEQFFGPGTRLTVL.

A few counts support this clone. The gene calls are TRBV11-2 and TRBJ1-4; D remains ambiguous. The CDR3 has 13 residues. The ends were cut back, 2 bases at V and 4 bases at J, with 5 bases in the middle. Per the germline V gene, CDR1 is SGHAT and CDR2 is FQNNGV. The CDR3 region is CASSLNSNEKLFF. The CDR3 DNA reads as TGTGCCAGCAGCTTAAATAGTAATGAAAAACTGTTTTTT.

Turning to this clone: This sample also contains other DNA sequences that code for the same CDR3. The V gene is TRBV19, the J gene TRBJ1-1, with D unresolved. The CDR3 is 13 residues long. Germline V gene data show CDR1 as LNHDA and CDR2 as SQIVND (reference sequence). Trimming cost V 3 bases and J 1 base, with 6 bases left between them. Here the CDR3 DNA reads TGTGCCAGTAGTATCCGGGAGAACACTGAAGCTTTCTTT. It yields the protein CASSIRENTEAFF.

The CDR3 DNA is TGTGCCAGCAGCTCCGGGACTAGCGGAAATAATGAGCAGTTCTTC. This translates into CASSSGTSGNNEQFF. The chain couples TRBV4-2 to TRBJ2-1; 11 nucleotides line up with TRBD2. This CDR3 is 15 amino acids long. With 5 bases clipped from V and 7 bases from J, the junction kept 7 bases outside the gene matches. Germline V gene lookup returns CDR1 LGHNA and CDR2 YNFKEQ.

This clone has at least ten counts. The genes are TRBV10-3 and TRBJ2-2; 7 positions agree with TRBD2. Germline V lookup: CDR1 ENHRY, CDR2 SYGVKD. The trim removed 6 bases at V and 2 bases at J, leaving 3 bases unmatched. The CDR3 loop spans 14 amino acids. As DNA, the CDR3 is TGTGCCATCAGCAAGCGGGACAACACCGGGGAGCTGTTTTTT. This translates into CAISKRDNTGELFF.

This chain links TRBV18 with TRBJ1-4; 8 bases are shared with TRBD1. J was trimmed by 4 bases and V by 3 bases; bases with no gene match: 7. This CDR3 spans 16 amino acids. The germline V gene encodes CDR1 KGHSH and CDR2 LQKENI. The CDR3 DNA reads as TGTGCCAGCTCACCCACCCGACAGGGGTATAATGAAAAACTGTTTTTT. This encodes CASSPTRQGYNEKLFF.

This rearrangement joins TRBV28 to TRBJ2-1; maybe TRBD2 (5 bases). V dropped 2 bases and J dropped 12 bases, with 8 bases sitting between them. The CDR3 loop spans 11 amino acids. Germline V gives CDR1 MDHEN, CDR2 SYDVKM. CDR3 protein: CASSLGSGQFF. The CDR3 DNA reads TGTGCCAGCAGTTTAGGGAGCGGGCAGTTCTTC.

The chain links TRBV5-8 to TRBJ2-5; unclear D gene. This CDR3 spans 13 amino acids. Germline V gene sequence: CDR1 SGHTS, CDR2 YDEGEE. The V and J ends lost 8 bases and 5 bases respectively, with 16 bases between them. This chain's CDR3 is CASSPGPGETQYF. The CDR3 DNA is TGTGCCAGTTCCCCGGGCCCTGGGGAGACCCAGTACTTC.

This sequence joins TRBV19 and TRBJ2-1, with D possibly matching TRBD1 (5 bases). This CDR3 is 14 amino acids long. V was shortened by 5 bases and J by 4 bases, with 12 bases between the two germline ends. The germline V gene encodes CDR1 LNHDA and CDR2 SQIVND (reference sequence). CDR3 amino acids: CASSQRQIYNEQFF. The CDR3 coding sequence is TGTGCCAGTAGTCAAAGACAGATATACAATGAGCAGTTCTTC.

The chain has TRBV27 and TRBJ2-2; D perhaps matches TRBD2 (6 bases). Germline CDR1 is MNHEY and CDR2 is SMNVEV (reference sequence). V was trimmed by 3 bases and J by 2 bases, leaving 10 bases between them. This CDR3 has 15 residues. CDR3 protein: CASSFYSGNTGELFF. The CDR3 bases are TGTGCCAGCAGTTTTTATAGCGGCAACACCGGGGAGCTGTTTTTT.

This sequence joins TRBV6-1 and TRBJ2-7, with TRBD1 identical over 7 bases. Germline V gives CDR1 MNHNS, CDR2 SASEGT. The CDR3 loop spans 13 amino acids. The ends lost 7 bases at V and 7 bases at J; junction bases unmatched: 10. In DNA form, the CDR3 reads TGTGCCAGCACCAGAGACAGGGATGGAGAGCAGTACTTC. Protein sequence: CASTRDRDGEQYF.

The chain combines TRBV27 with TRBJ2-2, with D possibly TRBD2 on 7 matching bases. This CDR3 contains 15 residues. The germline V gene has CDR1 MNHEY and CDR2 SMNVEV (reference sequence). Trimming removed 0 bases at V and 9 bases at J, with 14 bases between. The CDR3 is CASSLSGGRDRELFF. CDR3 DNA: TGTGCCAGCAGTTTATCCGGGGGGAGGGACAGGGAGCTGTTTTTT.

This clone was found many times. The CDR3 DNA follows: TGTGCCTGGAGGCCCCCCGGTTCAGGGACCAATGAGCAGTTCTTC. Protein sequence: CAWRPPGSGTNEQFF. The chain carries TRBV30 and TRBJ2-1; TRBD1 or TRBD2 may be the D gene (5 bases each). Trimming shortened V by 3 bases and J by 6 bases, and 18 bases separated the two germline ends. CDR3 length: 15 amino acids. Looked up from germline, CDR1 is GTSNPN and CDR2 is SVGIG (reference sequence).

The V gene is TRBV4-2, the J gene TRBJ2-2; 9 positions match TRBD1. Germline V gives CDR1 LGHNA, CDR2 YNFKEQ. The V gene end was trimmed by 0 bases and the J gene end by 3 bases; junction bases not matched to a gene: 5. The CDR3 covers 17 residues. This CDR3 is CASSQDLGTGYTGELFF. The CDR3 DNA reads as TGTGCCAGCAGCCAAGATCTAGGGACAGGGTACACCGGGGAGCTGTTTTTT.